This T cell receptor (beta chain) was identified in a study of blood T cell repertoires in COVID-19 (dated by TCRdb to 2018 to 2021). Study-wide context: Collaborator samples came from the United States, Italy and Spain and covered acute and convalescent phases of COVID-19. The dataset comprised deeply sampled blood TCRbeta repertoires from subjects exposed to, actively infected with, or recovered from COVID-19. Where available, HLA class I and class II types were taken from metadata supplied by the sample provider and were not determined by assay-based typing. The repertoires were made available in a free public database intended to serve as a resource for research on the immune response to SARS-CoV-2. The samples were drawn from the first 160 participants of the ongoing ImmuneRACE study and from over a thousand subjects provided by 6 global collaborators. Nearly every sample came with metadata listing a de-identified subject ID, COVID-19 status, age in years and sex. The prospective study material was composed of cDNA or gDNA derived from T cells, B-cell-depleted T cells, or PBMCs. Broad study findings and their caveats: Clinical and demographic metadata were provided uncurated, with the amount varying by source and participant.

V gives up 8 bases and J gives up 0 bases, and the segment between their germline ends measures 7 bases. CDR1 and CDR2 are read off the germline V gene (reference sequence) as MNHEY and SMNVEV. The CDR3 measures 13 amino acids from cysteine to phenylalanine. Only the CDR3 part of the read is kept: 39 bases, read in frame from the first base. The immunoSEQ Assay, a bias-controlled multiplex PCR, was used to amplify TCRbeta CDR3 regions from genomic DNA. From the authors' description of their analysis: Within the assay, amplification of reference gene primers was used to estimate how many nucleated cells each sample contained. To quantify the absolute abundance of each unique TCRbeta CDR3 rearrangement, sequence reads were collapsed and filtered. For each sample, productive Simpson clonality was calculated as the square root of Simpson's diversity index across productive rearrangements. TCRdb took this table from immuneACCESS and kept in-frame rearrangements with V and J called. Such tables lack part of the clones; where checked against another copy, unresolved V genes explain under half of the gap, and the rest is unexplained. That table supplies the V and J calls and clone size; D and trimming were determined from the DNA. For this sample there are 150,000 or so clones; about 85% appear just once. The leading ten clones occupy 0.63% of the sample.

In Seattle, one collaborating source enrolled patients while the infection was active and tracked those patients longitudinally over the course of disease. Whole blood was collected in K2EDTA tubes by collaborating institutions according to the institutions' own protocols. For TCRbeta analysis, collaborator samples were shipped as frozen whole blood, as isolated PBMCs, or as DNA extracted from either sample type. Notes on this clone: No antigen is known for it. Per-base qualities were not stored, and no clone one base away is much larger.

The sequenced material came from peripheral blood. The TCR originated in a man aged 55-75 years with COVID-19, enrolled during active disease. This chain is built from TRBV27 and TRBJ1-4, with the D gene uncertain. The DNA reads as follows: TGTGCCAGCTCAGTGACAACTAATGAAAAACTGTTTTTT. Its coded protein is CASSVTTNEKLFF.